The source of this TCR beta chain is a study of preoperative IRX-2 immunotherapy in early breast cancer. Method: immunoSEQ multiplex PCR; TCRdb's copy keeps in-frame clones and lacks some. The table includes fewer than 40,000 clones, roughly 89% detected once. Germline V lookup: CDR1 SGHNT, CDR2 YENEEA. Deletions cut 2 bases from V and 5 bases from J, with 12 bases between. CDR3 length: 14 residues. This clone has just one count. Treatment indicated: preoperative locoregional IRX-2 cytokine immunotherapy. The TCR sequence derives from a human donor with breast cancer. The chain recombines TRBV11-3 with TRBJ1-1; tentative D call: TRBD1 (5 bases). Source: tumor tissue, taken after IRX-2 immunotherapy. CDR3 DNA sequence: TGTGCCAGCAGCTTATTCAGGGTGGGGACTGAAGCTTTCTTT. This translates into CASSLFRVGTEAFF.